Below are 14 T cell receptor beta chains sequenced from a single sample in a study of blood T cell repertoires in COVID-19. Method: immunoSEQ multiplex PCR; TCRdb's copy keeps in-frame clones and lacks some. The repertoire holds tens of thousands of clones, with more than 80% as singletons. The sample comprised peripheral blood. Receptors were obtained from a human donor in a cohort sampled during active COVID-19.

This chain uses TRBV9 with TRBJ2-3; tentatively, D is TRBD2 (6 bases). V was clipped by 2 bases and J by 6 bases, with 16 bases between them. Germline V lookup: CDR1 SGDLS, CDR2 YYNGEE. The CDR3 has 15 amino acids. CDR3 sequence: CASSVPAGVLDTQYF. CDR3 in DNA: TGTGCCAGCAGCGTTCCAGCGGGCGTCTTGGATACGCAGTATTTT.

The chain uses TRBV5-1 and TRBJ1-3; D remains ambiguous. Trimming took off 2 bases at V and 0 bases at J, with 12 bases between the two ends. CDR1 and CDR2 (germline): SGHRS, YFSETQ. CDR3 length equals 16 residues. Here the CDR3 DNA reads TGCGCCAGCAGCTTTGACGGAGCGAGCTCTGGAAACACCATATATTTT. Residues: CASSFDGASSGNTIYF.

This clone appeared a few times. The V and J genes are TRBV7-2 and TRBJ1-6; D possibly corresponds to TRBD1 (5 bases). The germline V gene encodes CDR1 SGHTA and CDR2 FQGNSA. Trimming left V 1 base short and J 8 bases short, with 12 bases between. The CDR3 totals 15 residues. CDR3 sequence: CASSLVEGHYSPLHF. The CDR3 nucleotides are TGTGCCAGCAGCTTAGTGGAGGGGCATTATTCACCCCTCCACTTT.

The chain's CDR3 is CASSSKRGNTEAFF. The CDR3 region has the DNA TGTGCCAGCAGCTCAAAACGGGGAAACACTGAAGCTTTCTTT. This sequence joins TRBV6-5 and TRBJ1-1; D is uncertain. This CDR3 is 14 amino acids long. Germline V gives CDR1 MNHEY, CDR2 SVGAGI. The ends were cut back, 6 bases at V and 2 bases at J, with 13 bases in the middle.

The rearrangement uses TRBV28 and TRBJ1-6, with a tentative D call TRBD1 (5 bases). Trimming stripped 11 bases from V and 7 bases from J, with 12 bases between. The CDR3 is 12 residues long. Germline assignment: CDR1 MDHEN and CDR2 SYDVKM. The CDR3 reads CAAGGGNSPLHF. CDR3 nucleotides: TGTGCCGCCGGGGGTGGAAATTCACCCCTCCACTTT.

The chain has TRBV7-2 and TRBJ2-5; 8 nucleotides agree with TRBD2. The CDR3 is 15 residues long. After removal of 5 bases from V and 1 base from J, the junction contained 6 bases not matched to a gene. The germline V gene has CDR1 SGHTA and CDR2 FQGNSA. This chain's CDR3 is CASSPLGLAQETQYF. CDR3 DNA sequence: TGTGCCAGCAGCCCCCTCGGACTAGCCCAAGAGACCCAGTACTTC. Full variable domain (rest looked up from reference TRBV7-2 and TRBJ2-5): GAGVSQSPSNKVTEKGKDVELRCDPISGHTALYWYRQSLGQGLEFLIYFQGNSAPDKSGLPSDRFSAERTGGSVSTLTIQRTQQEDSAVYLCASSPLGLAQETQYFGPGTRLLVL.

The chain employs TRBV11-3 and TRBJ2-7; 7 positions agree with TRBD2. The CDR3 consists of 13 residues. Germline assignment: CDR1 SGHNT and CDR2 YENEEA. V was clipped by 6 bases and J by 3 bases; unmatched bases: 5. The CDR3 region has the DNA TGTGCCAGCAGTTCTAGCGGAGGCTACGAGCAGTACTTC. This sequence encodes CASSSSGGYEQYF.

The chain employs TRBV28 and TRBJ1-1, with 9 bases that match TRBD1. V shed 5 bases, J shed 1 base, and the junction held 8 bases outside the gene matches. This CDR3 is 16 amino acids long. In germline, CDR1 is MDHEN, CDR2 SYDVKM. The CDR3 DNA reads TGTGCCAGCAGTCCCGGGACAGGGAGGGGGAACACTGAAGCTTTCTTT. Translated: CASSPGTGRGNTEAFF.

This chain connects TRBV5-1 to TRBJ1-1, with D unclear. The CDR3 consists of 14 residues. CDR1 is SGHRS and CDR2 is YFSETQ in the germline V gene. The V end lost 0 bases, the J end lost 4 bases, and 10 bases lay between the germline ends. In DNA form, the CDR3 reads TGCGCCAGCAGCTTGGTGCTCAGCGGCACTGAAGCTTTCTTT. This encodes CASSLVLSGTEAFF.

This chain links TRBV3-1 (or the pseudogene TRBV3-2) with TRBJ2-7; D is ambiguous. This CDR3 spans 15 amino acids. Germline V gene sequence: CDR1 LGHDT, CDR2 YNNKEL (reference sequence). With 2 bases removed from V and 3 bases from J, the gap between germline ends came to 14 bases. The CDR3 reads CASSQSLTTFYEQYF. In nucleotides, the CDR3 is TGTGCCAGCAGCCAATCCCTCACTACATTCTACGAGCAGTACTTC.

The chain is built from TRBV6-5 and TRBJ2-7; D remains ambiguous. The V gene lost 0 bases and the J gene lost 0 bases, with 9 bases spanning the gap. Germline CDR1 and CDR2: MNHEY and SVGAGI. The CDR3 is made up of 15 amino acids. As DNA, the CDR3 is TGTGCCAGCAGTTACTCGCTAGTGAGCTCCTACGAGCAGTACTTC. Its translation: CASSYSLVSSYEQYF.

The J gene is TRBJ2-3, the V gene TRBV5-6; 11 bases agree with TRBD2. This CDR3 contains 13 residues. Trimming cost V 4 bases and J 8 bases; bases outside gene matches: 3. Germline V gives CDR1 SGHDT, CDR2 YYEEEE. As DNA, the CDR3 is TGTGCCAGCAGCCCCGGACTAGCGGGTACGCAGTATTTT. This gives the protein CASSPGLAGTQYF. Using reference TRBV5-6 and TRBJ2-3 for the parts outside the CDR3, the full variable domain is DAGVTQSPTHLIKTRGQQVTLRCSPKSGHDTVSWYQQALGQGPQFIFQYYEEEERQRGNFPDRFSGHQFPNYSSELNVNALLLGDSALYLCASSPGLAGTQYFGPGTRLTVL.

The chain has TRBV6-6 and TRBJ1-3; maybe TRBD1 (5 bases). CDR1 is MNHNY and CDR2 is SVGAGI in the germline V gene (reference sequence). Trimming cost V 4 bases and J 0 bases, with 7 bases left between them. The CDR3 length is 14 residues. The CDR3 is CASSSGVSGNTIYF. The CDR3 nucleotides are TGTGCCAGCAGTTCGGGGGTCTCTGGAAACACCATATATTTT.

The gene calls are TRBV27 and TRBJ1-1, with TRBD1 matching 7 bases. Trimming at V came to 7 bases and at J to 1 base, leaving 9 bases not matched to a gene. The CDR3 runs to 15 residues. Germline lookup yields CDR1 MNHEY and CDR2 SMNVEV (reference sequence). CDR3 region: CASKPRTGWNTEAFF. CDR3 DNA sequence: TGTGCCAGCAAACCGAGGACAGGATGGAACACTGAAGCTTTCTTT.